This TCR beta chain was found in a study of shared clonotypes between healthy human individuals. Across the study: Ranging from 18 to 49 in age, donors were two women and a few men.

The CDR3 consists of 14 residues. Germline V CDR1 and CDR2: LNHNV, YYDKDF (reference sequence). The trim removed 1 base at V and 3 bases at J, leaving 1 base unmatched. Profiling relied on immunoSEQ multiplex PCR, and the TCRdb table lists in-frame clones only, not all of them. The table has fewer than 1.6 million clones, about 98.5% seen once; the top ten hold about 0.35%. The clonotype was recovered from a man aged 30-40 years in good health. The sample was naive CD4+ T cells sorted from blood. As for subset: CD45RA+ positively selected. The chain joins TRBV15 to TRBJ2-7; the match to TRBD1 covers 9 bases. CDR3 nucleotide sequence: TGTGCCACCAGCAGAGGGGACAGGGACTACGAGCAGTACTTC. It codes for CATSRGDRDYEQYF.